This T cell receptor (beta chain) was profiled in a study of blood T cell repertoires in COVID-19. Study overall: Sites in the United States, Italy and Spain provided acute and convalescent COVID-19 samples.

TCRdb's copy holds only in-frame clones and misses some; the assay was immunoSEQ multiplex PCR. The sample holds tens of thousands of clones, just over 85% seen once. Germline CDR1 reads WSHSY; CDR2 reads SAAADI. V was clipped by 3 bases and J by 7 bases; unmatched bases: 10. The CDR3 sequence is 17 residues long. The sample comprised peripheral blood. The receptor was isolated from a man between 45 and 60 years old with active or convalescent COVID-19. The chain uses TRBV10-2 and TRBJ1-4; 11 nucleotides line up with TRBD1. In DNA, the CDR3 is TGCGCCAGCAGTGACCGGGACAGGGGGTTTTCGGGTGAAAAACTGTTTTTT. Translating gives CASSDRDRGFSGEKLFF.